Below are 13 T cell receptor beta chains sequenced from a single sample in a study of identifying expanded T cells in peripheral blood. Produced via immunoSEQ multiplex PCR; TCRdb's table is partial and in-frame only. The sample includes roughly 96,000 clones, 88% of them seen just once. The sample comprised blood. These TCRs come from a person between 18 and 75 years old in good health.

V usage is TRBV19 and J usage is TRBJ2-7, with D perhaps matching TRBD1 or TRBD2 (5 bases each). This CDR3 contains 11 residues. V was trimmed by 6 bases and J by 6 bases, leaving 9 bases between them. CDR1 and CDR2 from the germline V gene are LNHDA and SQIVND (reference sequence). This CDR3 reads CASRSRGEQYF. For the CDR3, the DNA is TGTGCCAGTAGGTCGAGGGGCGAGCAGTACTTC.

The rearrangement uses TRBV4-1 and TRBJ1-4; D is possibly TRBD1 (6 bases). The V end lost 6 bases, the J end lost 2 bases, and 25 bases lay between the germline ends. Germline V gene sequence: CDR1 MGHRA, CDR2 YSYEKL. The CDR3 consists of 19 residues. For the CDR3, the DNA is TGCGCCAGCAGTCGAAAGGGGGGCACGGGGTCCGCTACTAATGAAAAACTGTTTTTT. Translating gives CASSRKGGTGSATNEKLFF.

This clone has only a few counts. Written as DNA, the CDR3 is TGTGCCAGCAGCTTTAGTACCTACGAGCAGTACTTC. Protein: CASSFSTYEQYF. The chain carries TRBV5-6 and TRBJ2-7; D gene uncertain. V lost 2 bases and J lost 2, with 5 bases in between. The CDR3 contains 12 residues. CDR1 SGHDT and CDR2 YYEEEE come from the germline V gene. The whole variable domain, filled in from reference TRBV5-6 and TRBJ2-7, reads DAGVTQSPTHLIKTRGQQVTLRCSPKSGHDTVSWYQQALGQGPQFIFQYYEEEERQRGNFPDRFSGHQFPNYSSELNVNALLLGDSALYLCASSFSTYEQYFGPGTRLTVT.

CDR3 residues: CASSLLISSYEQYF. CDR3 in DNA: TGCGCCAGCAGCTTGTTAATTAGCTCCTACGAGCAGTACTTC. The chain employs TRBV5-1 and TRBJ2-7; D is ambiguous. V dropped 1 base and J dropped 0 bases, with 8 bases sitting between them. Germline CDR1 SGHRS, CDR2 YFSETQ. The CDR3 loop spans 14 amino acids.

The chain has TRBV5-1 and TRBJ1-5; tentatively, D is TRBD1 (5 bases). V dropped 2 bases and J dropped 6 bases, with 12 bases sitting between them. The CDR3 covers 14 residues. CDR1 is SGHRS and CDR2 is YFSETQ in the germline V gene. The CDR3 loop reads CASSFGGVGQPQHF. The CDR3 DNA follows: TGCGCCAGCAGCTTCGGGGGAGTGGGTCAGCCCCAGCATTTT. Drawing the rest from reference TRBV5-1 and TRBJ1-5, the complete variable domain is KAGVTQTPRYLIKTRGQQVTLSCSPISGHRSVSWYQQTPGQGLQFLFEYFSETQRNKGNFPGRFSGRQFSNSRSEMNVSTLELGDSALYLCASSFGGVGQPQHFGDGTRLSIL.

The V gene is TRBV6-1, the J gene TRBJ2-7; no firm D call. V shed 10 bases and J shed 0 bases, with 4 bases lying between them. Per germline, CDR1 MNHNS and CDR2 SASEGT. The CDR3 has 10 amino acids. The CDR3 protein is CATNSYEQYF. The DNA for the CDR3 is TGTGCCACCAACTCCTACGAGCAGTACTTC.

This clone appeared once. The chain has TRBV4-2 and TRBJ1-1, with D possibly being TRBD1 (5 bases). V dropped 0 bases and J dropped 11 bases, with 13 bases sitting between them. The CDR3 is 13 residues long. Germline V gene sequence: CDR1 LGHNA, CDR2 YNFKEQ. This chain's CDR3 is CASSQEIRGAAFF. CDR3 in DNA: TGTGCCAGCAGCCAAGAGATCCGTGGGGCGGCTTTCTTT.

This clone came up once. The chain carries TRBV10-1 and TRBJ1-1; 8 positions match TRBD1. The CDR3 length is 14 residues. The germline V gene has CDR1 WNHNN and CDR2 SYGVQD (reference sequence). V was clipped by 5 bases and J by 4 bases; unmatched bases: 6. The CDR3 loop reads CASSSYQGATEAFF. Written as DNA, the CDR3 is TGCGCCAGCAGTTCATATCAGGGGGCCACTGAAGCTTTCTTT.

The CDR3 DNA is TGTGCCAGCAGCATTAGGACGAACACTGAAGCTTTCTTT. Its protein is CASSIRTNTEAFF. The V call is TRBV7-9, the J call TRBJ1-1; D not resolved. Looked up from germline, CDR1 is SEHNR and CDR2 is FQNEAQ (reference sequence). Trimming cost V 5 bases and J 1 base, with 8 bases left between them. CDR3 length: 13 amino acids. The entire variable domain, with the rest obtained from reference TRBV7-9 and TRBJ1-1, is as follows: DTGVSQNPRHKITKRGQNVTFRCDPISEHNRLYWYRQTLGQGPEFLTYFQNEAQLEKSRLLSDRFSAERPKGSFSTLEIQRTEQGDSAMYLCASSIRTNTEAFFGQGTRLTVV.

This chain joins TRBV2 and TRBJ1-4; 9 bases are shared with TRBD1. This CDR3 comprises 15 residues. Germline V gene data show CDR1 as SNHLY and CDR2 as FYNNEI. V lost 6 bases to trimming and J lost 7 bases; unmatched junction nucleotides: 9. Here the CDR3 DNA reads TGTGCCAGCAGGGGGGACAGGGCGGAGGGTGAAAAACTGTTTTTT. It specifies CASRGDRAEGEKLFF.

This clone was seen only once. This chain joins TRBV7-2 and TRBJ1-1; D gene uncertain. The CDR3 length is 13 residues. CDR1 is SGHTA and CDR2 is FQGNSA in the germline V gene. Trimming left V 5 bases short and J 6 bases short, with 13 bases between. CDR3 bases: TGTGCCAGCAGCCCCTCCTTGTTCGCTGAAGCTTTCTTT. Encoded protein: CASSPSLFAEAFF.

The chain has TRBV2 and TRBJ1-1, with 8 positions matching TRBD1. Germline V gene data show CDR1 as SNHLY and CDR2 as FYNNEI. Germline trimming cut 6 bases from V and 5 bases from J; bases unmatched to any gene: 5. CDR3 length: 13 residues. The CDR3 DNA reads TGTGCCAGCAGCGGACAGGGCCTAACTGAAGCTTTCTTT. Its translation: CASSGQGLTEAFF.

A few counts support this clone. The chain links TRBV2 to TRBJ1-3; tentative D call: TRBD1 (5 bases). With 3 bases removed from V and 2 bases from J, the gap between germline ends came to 5 bases. Germline CDR1 reads SNHLY; CDR2 reads FYNNEI. The CDR3 covers 13 residues. Here the CDR3 reads CASSDRAGNTIYF. The CDR3 DNA reads TGTGCCAGCAGTGACAGGGCTGGAAACACCATATATTTT.